What follows is one T cell receptor (beta chain) and its context. The length of the CDR3 is 14 residues. V dropped 7 bases and J dropped 2 bases, with 15 bases sitting between them. CDR1 is SNHLY, CDR2 FYNNEI, per germline. These data belong to a study of blood T cell repertoires in COVID-19. Profiling relied on immunoSEQ multiplex PCR, and the TCRdb table lists in-frame clones only, not all of them. The sample holds 150,000 to 200,000 clones, more than 80% seen once. Specimen: peripheral blood. The rearrangement joins TRBV2 to TRBJ2-7, with a weak D call TRBD1 (6 bases). The receptor comes from a woman between 40 and 50 years old with COVID-19, enrolled during active disease. The CDR3 coding sequence is TGTGCCAGCACCCTGGGGGACAATACCTACGAGCAGTACTTC. This sequence encodes CASTLGDNTYEQYF. The complete variable domain, with remaining parts taken from reference TRBV2 and TRBJ2-7, reads EPEVTQTPSHQVTQMGQEVILRCVPISNHLYFYWYRQILGQKVEFLVSFYNNEISEKSEIFDDQFSVERPDGSNFTLKIRSTKLEDSAMYFCASTLGDNTYEQYFGPGTRLTVT.